Listed here are 20 T cell receptor beta chains from one sample, sequenced in a study of post-analysis software for immune sequencing data. These receptors have no known antigen. Incorporated into the TCR beta cDNA libraries were unique molecular identifiers, which served to reduce PCR and sequencing biases. TCRdb reanalysed the PCR reads using MiXCR and keeps one entry per CDR3 protein. The sample comprises approximately 770,000 distinct CDR3 sequences, around 46% of which are singletons, and 4.9% rests with the top ten. General study results and limits: Five or six TRBV segments, TRBV5-6, TRBV5-1 and TRBV20-1 among them, were found more frequent in patients than controls.

Sequencing input: blood. These TCRs come from a girl under 18 with multiple sclerosis.

J is TRBJ2-7 and V is TRBV4-3, with TRBD2 matching over 9 bases. The CDR3 has 19 residues. After removal of 5 bases from V and 1 base from J, the junction contained 18 bases not matched to a gene. CDR1 and CDR2 (germline): LGHNA, YSLEER. The CDR3 DNA sequence: TGCGCCAGCAGCGCTTACCTGAGAGGCCTAGCGGGAAATTCCTACGAGCAGTACTTC. It translates to CASSAYLRGLAGNSYEQYF.

The genes are TRBV30 and TRBJ2-7; D not resolved. The DNA matches TRBJ2-5 better at its end, which makes the J call doubtful. Germline V gene sequence: CDR1 GTSNPN, CDR2 SVGIG (reference sequence). CDR3 length: 12 residues. The CDR3 DNA follows: TGTGCCTGGAGTCCAACGCGAGGGACCCAGTACTTC. Protein: CAWSPTRGTQYF.

The J gene is TRBJ2-4, the V gene TRBV10-3; TRBD1 matches 7 bases. J gave up 1 base and V 6 bases, and 3 bases lay outside the gene matches. The CDR3 contains 14 residues. Germline values: CDR1 ENHRY, CDR2 SYGVKD. The CDR3 DNA reads TGTGCCATCAGACAACAGGGGGCCAAAAACATTCAGTACTTC. Translating gives CAIRQQGAKNIQYF.

The chain couples TRBV9 to TRBJ2-1; D possibly uses TRBD1 or TRBD2 (6 bases each). With 3 bases removed from V and 6 bases from J, the gap between germline ends came to 16 bases. The CDR3 contains 15 residues. The germline V gene has CDR1 SGDLS and CDR2 YYNGEE. CDR3 sequence: CASSGRGKVTNEQFF. The CDR3 DNA sequence: TGTGCCAGCAGCGGGAGGGGGAAGGTCACCAATGAGCAGTTCTTC.

The chain uses TRBV7-2 and TRBJ2-3; 14 nucleotides align to TRBD2. Germline values: CDR1 SGHTA, CDR2 FQGNSA. V gave up 4 bases and J gave up 10 bases; unmatched junction bases: 7. This CDR3 is built from 15 residues. The CDR3 nucleotides are TGTGCCAGCAGCTCCTCCGGGACTAGCGGGAGTGCGCAGTATTTT. It encodes CASSSSGTSGSAQYF.

Only a few counts were recorded for this clonotype. V usage is TRBV6-6 and J usage is TRBJ2-7; possibly TRBD2 for D (7 bases). Looked up from germline, CDR1 is MNHNY and CDR2 is SVGAGI (reference sequence). V gave up 3 bases and J gave up 4 bases, with 10 bases separating them. The CDR3 contains 13 residues. CDR3 sequence (DNA): TGTGCCAGCAGTTATGAGGGGGGGTACGAGCAGTACTTC. Its protein is CASSYEGGYEQYF.

This clonotype was detected a few times. V usage is TRBV7-6 and J usage is TRBJ1-4; D ambiguous. Between the trimmed V and J ends, which lost 0 bases and 1 base, there was a span of 12 bases. CDR3 length: 17 amino acids. Germline V gives CDR1 SGHVS, CDR2 FNYEAQ. CDR3 nucleotides: TGTGCCAGCAGCTTAGCGAGGCAGCTAAGAACTAATGAAAAACTGTTTTTT. Translating it yields CASSLARQLRTNEKLFF.

The rearrangement links TRBV7-2 to TRBJ1-1; 12 nucleotides align to TRBD1. Germline V CDR1 and CDR2: SGHTA, FQGNSA. J gave up 5 bases and V 5 bases, and 15 bases lay outside the gene matches. The CDR3 contains 18 residues. The CDR3 DNA is TGTGCCAGCAGCCCCGCCCGAGGGGGACAGGGGGCTTGGACTGAAGCTTTCTTT. Translated, it gives CASSPARGGQGAWTEAFF.

The chain uses TRBV2 and TRBJ1-1; the match to TRBD1 covers 11 bases. This CDR3 has 14 residues. Trimming removed 6 bases from V and 4 bases from J; junction bases left unmatched: 4. Germline lookup yields CDR1 SNHLY and CDR2 FYNNEI. CDR3 in DNA: TGTGCCAGCAGAAGGGACAGGGGGGGCACTGAAGCTTTCTTT. It translates to CASRRDRGGTEAFF. The variable domain in full, with the rest retrieved from reference TRBV2 and TRBJ1-1, is EPEVTQTPSHQVTQMGQEVILRCVPISNHLYFYWYRQILGQKVEFLVSFYNNEISEKSEIFDDQFSVERPDGSNFTLKIRSTKLEDSAMYFCASRRDRGGTEAFFGQGTRLTVV.

This clonotype has just a few counts. This chain connects TRBV15 to TRBJ2-3; 11 positions match TRBD2. V lost 3 bases to trimming and J lost 0 bases; unmatched junction nucleotides: 20. The germline V gene encodes CDR1 LNHNV and CDR2 YYDKDF (reference sequence). The CDR3 extends over 22 amino acids. The DNA of the CDR3 is TGTGCCACCAGCAGCAGGCTAGCGGGAGGTCCTGCAGTCCCAACTAGCACAGATACGCAGTATTTT. It codes for CATSSRLAGGPAVPTSTDTQYF.

This clonotype was detected a few times. The chain couples TRBV29-1 to TRBJ2-5, with D possibly being TRBD1 (5 bases). The CDR3 loop spans 12 amino acids. V lost 3 bases, J lost 11 bases, and 16 bases lay in between. Germline loops: CDR1 SQVTM, CDR2 ANQGSEA. The CDR3 protein is CSVERQGDQQYF. Written as DNA, the CDR3 is TGCAGCGTTGAGCGGCAGGGCGATCAGCAGTACTTC.

The chain recombines TRBV5-1 with TRBJ1-1; D may be TRBD1 (6 bases). CDR1 and CDR2 from the germline V gene are SGHRS and YFSETQ. Trimming stripped 4 bases from V and 5 bases from J, with 15 bases between. The length of the CDR3 is 14 residues. CDR3 sequence: CASSLPGQKTEAFF. Here the CDR3 DNA reads TGCGCCAGCAGCCTTCCGGGACAAAAGACTGAAGCTTTCTTT. Supplemented by reference TRBV5-1 and TRBJ1-1, the full variable domain reads KAGVTQTPRYLIKTRGQQVTLSCSPISGHRSVSWYQQTPGQGLQFLFEYFSETQRNKGNFPGRFSGRQFSNSRSEMNVSTLELGDSALYLCASSLPGQKTEAFFGQGTRLTVV.

V gene TRBV5-1 combines with J gene TRBJ1-1; 10 bases match TRBD1. The CDR3 loop spans 15 amino acids. The V and J ends lost 4 bases and 4 bases, in that order; junction bases with no gene match: 7. CDR1 is SGHRS and CDR2 is YFSETQ in the germline V gene. The CDR3 spells CASSNRQGAVTEAFF. CDR3 bases: TGCGCCAGCAGCAACCGACAGGGGGCAGTCACTGAAGCTTTCTTT.

For the CDR3, the DNA is TGCGCCAGCAGTATGGCAGGGTCCAGCTCACCCCTCCACTTT. It translates to CASSMAGSSSPLHF. The V gene is TRBV10-2, the J gene TRBJ1-6; D is possibly TRBD1 (5 bases). The V and J ends lost 5 bases and 10 bases respectively, with 15 bases between them. Germline values: CDR1 WSHSY, CDR2 SAAADI. CDR3 length: 14 amino acids.

This chain links TRBV6-2 or TRBV6-3 with TRBJ2-1, with no clear D. The CDR3 runs 14 residues. The V end was cut by 2 bases, the J end by 7 bases, with 12 bases between. From germline, CDR1 is MNHEY and CDR2 SVGEGT. CDR3 in amino acids: CASSYGGRWNEQFF. DNA of the CDR3: TGTGCCAGCAGTTACGGTGGGCGTTGGAATGAGCAGTTCTTC.

The chain is built from TRBV6-1 and TRBJ1-2; the D is unclear. CDR3 length equals 17 residues. V was shortened by 1 base and J by 4 bases, with 19 bases between the two germline ends. CDR1 and CDR2 from the germline V gene are MNHNS and SASEGT. The CDR3 coding sequence is TGTGCCAGCAGTGAAGAGCACCTACCTGCCCCGGGCTATGGCTACACCTTC. Protein product: CASSEEHLPAPGYGYTF.

The chain employs TRBV4-1 and TRBJ1-5; D is perhaps TRBD1 (5 bases). The CDR3 is 13 amino acids. Trimming removed 0 bases from V and 7 bases from J, with 7 bases in between. Per the germline V gene, CDR1 is MGHRA and CDR2 is YSYEKL. CDR3 bases: TGCGCCAGCAGCCAAGAAGGGGTACAGCCCCAGCATTTT. It specifies CASSQEGVQPQHF.

The chain combines TRBV12-3 or TRBV12-4 with TRBJ1-1, with D possibly TRBD1 on 5 matching bases. The CDR3 is 14 amino acids. V lost 7 bases and J lost 1, with 13 bases in between. The CDR3 DNA sequence: TGTGCCAGCACCACCCAGGGACCGAACACTGAAGCTTTCTTT. Amino acid sequence: CASTTQGPNTEAFF.

This clonotype was counted between two and nine times. The V gene is TRBV20-1, the J gene TRBJ2-3; D call uncertain. Germline loops: CDR1 DFQATT, CDR2 SNEGSKA (reference sequence). V was cut by 5 bases and J by 0 bases, with 9 bases left in between. CDR3 length: 13 amino acids. DNA of the CDR3: TGCAGTGCTGCCCGACATAGCACAGATACGCAGTATTTT. This gives the protein CSAARHSTDTQYF.

The chain joins TRBV12-3 or TRBV12-4 to TRBJ1-2; D remains ambiguous. This CDR3 contains 12 residues. V was cut by 8 bases and J by 8 bases, with 15 bases left in between. CDR3 DNA sequence: TGTGCCAGCGGCCCCTACAGTACGGGCTACACCTTC. Translating gives CASGPYSTGYTF.